The present T cell receptor (beta chain) was sequenced within a study of blood T cell repertoires in COVID-19. Study details: The cDNA or gDNA used as material had been derived from T cells, B-cell-depleted T cells, or PBMCs.

The J segment lost 17 bases and the V segment lost 5 bases, leaving 12 bases of the junction unmatched. The germline V gene encodes CDR1 SNHLY and CDR2 FYNNEI. The CDR3 totals 13 residues. In the original analysis: Amplification of reference gene primers was used by the study to estimate nucleated cell counts. Method: immunoSEQ multiplex PCR; TCRdb's copy keeps in-frame clones and lacks some. The V and J calls and clone size were taken over from that table, and D and trimming were inferred from the DNA. The sample lists around 65,000 clones, approximately 80% occurring once. This receptor was identified in a woman older than 75 with active or convalescent COVID-19. The sample consisted of peripheral blood. The V gene is TRBV2, the J gene TRBJ1-4, with TRBD1 matching over 9 bases. Written as DNA, the CDR3 is TGTGCCAGCAGTTCAACAGGGGGCGAAATTCGTTTTTTT. This sequence encodes CASSSTGGEIRFF.